These 26 T cell receptor beta chains were all obtained from the same sample, sequenced in a study of blood T cell repertoires in COVID-19. The method was immunoSEQ multiplex PCR; TCRdb's version includes in-frame clones alone and lacks a portion of them. Of around 400,000 clones in the sample, roughly 88% were seen once. The specimen sequenced was PBMCs or T cells enriched from blood (not recorded which). The receptor source for this set is a woman in her late teens or twenties who had been exposed to COVID-19.

The chain carries TRBV7-2 and TRBJ1-1; tentative D call: TRBD1 (6 bases). Trimming removed 1 base at V and 4 bases at J, with 13 bases between. Germline CDR1 and CDR2: SGHTA and FQGNSA. This CDR3 has 15 residues. This CDR3 reads CASSLEGGAGTEAFF. In nucleotides, the CDR3 is TGTGCCAGCAGCTTAGAAGGGGGGGCAGGCACTGAAGCTTTCTTT.

A single count supports this clone. The chain combines TRBV6-2 or TRBV6-3 with TRBJ2-7, with 7 nucleotides matching TRBD1. Losses at the gene ends were 6 bases for V and 0 bases for J; bases not matched to a gene: 5. CDR1 is MNHEY, CDR2 SVGEGT, per germline. The CDR3 is 14 residues long. CDR3 in DNA: TGTGCCAGCAGCTTACAGGGGCCCTCCTACGAGCAGTACTTC. This gives the protein CASSLQGPSYEQYF.

This clone was found a few times. This chain links TRBV18 with TRBJ1-1; TRBD1 is a possible D gene (5 bases). The germline CDR1 and CDR2 sequences are KGHSH and LQKENI. There are 14 residues in the CDR3. Trimming stripped 6 bases from V and 5 bases from J, with 16 bases between. In nucleotides, the CDR3 is TGTGCCAGCTCCCCAACCCTAAAGGGGACTGAAGCTTTCTTT. This codes for CASSPTLKGTEAFF.

The rearrangement links TRBV5-6 to TRBJ1-2; maybe TRBD1 (5 bases). The germline V gene encodes CDR1 SGHDT and CDR2 YYEEEE. The V end was cut by 2 bases, the J end by 3 bases, with 11 bases between. The CDR3 extends over 14 amino acids. The CDR3: CASSFGGSDYGYTF. CDR3 nucleotide sequence: TGTGCCAGCAGCTTTGGGGGGTCGGACTATGGCTACACCTTC.

The chain combines TRBV7-2 with TRBJ1-2; D unclear. The CDR3 spans 15 residues. The germline V gene has CDR1 SGHTA and CDR2 FQGNSA. Trimming took 5 bases from V and 0 from J, leaving 13 bases between them. The CDR3 region has the DNA TGTGCCAGCAGCACAGTGCCAATCTCTAACTATGGCTACACCTTC. It codes for CASSTVPISNYGYTF.

The V gene is TRBV6-4, the J gene TRBJ2-1; 9 bases map to TRBD2. The junction had 5 bases not matched to a gene; V was cut back by 2 bases and J by 6 bases. CDR1 and CDR2 from the germline V gene are MRHNA and SNTAGT. This CDR3 comprises 15 residues. The CDR3 sequence is CASSDRAGGLNEQFF. DNA of the CDR3: TGTGCCAGCAGTGACCGTGCGGGAGGGCTCAATGAGCAGTTCTTC.

This clone showed up just a few times. The V gene is TRBV6-6, the J gene TRBJ2-5; 9 positions agree with TRBD2. This CDR3 spans 14 amino acids. Per the germline V gene, CDR1 is MNHNY and CDR2 is SVGAGI (reference sequence). The J segment lost 4 bases and the V segment lost 11 bases, leaving 11 bases of the junction unmatched. DNA of the CDR3: TGTGCCTCGTCGCGGGGGGGCCGGGCAGAGACCCAGTACTTC. Protein: CASSRGGRAETQYF.

The J gene is TRBJ2-1, the V gene TRBV2; 10 bases fit TRBD2. Trimming at V came to 3 bases and at J to 4 bases, leaving 18 bases not matched to a gene. The germline V gene has CDR1 SNHLY and CDR2 FYNNEI. This CDR3 is 20 amino acids long. The CDR3 here is CASSDPSLPGLAYDYNEQFF. CDR3 DNA: TGTGCCAGCAGTGATCCTTCTCTTCCGGGACTAGCGTATGATTACAATGAGCAGTTCTTC.

This clone turned up a few times. The rearrangement links TRBV24-1 to TRBJ1-1; no clear D gene. Germline-derived CDR1 and CDR2 are KGHDR and SFDVKD. There are 12 residues in the CDR3. V gave up 5 bases and J gave up 1 base, with 4 bases separating them. CDR3 amino acids: CATSAGNTEAFF. DNA of the CDR3: TGTGCCACCAGTGCGGGGAACACTGAAGCTTTCTTT.

The chain carries TRBV6-5 and TRBJ1-5; no definite D call. CDR1 and CDR2 (germline): MNHEY, SVGAGI. The CDR3 spans 15 residues. With 6 bases removed from V and 7 bases from J, the gap between germline ends came to 19 bases. CDR3 nucleotides: TGTGCCAGCAGGAGGGAGGTCACGGGCGGGCAGCCCCAGCATTTT. Its protein product is CASRREVTGGQPQHF.

This rearrangement joins TRBV5-8 to TRBJ1-2, with D tentatively TRBD1 (5 bases). Trimming took off 2 bases at V and 8 bases at J, with 10 bases between the two ends. Looked up from germline, CDR1 is SGHTS and CDR2 is YDEGEE. The CDR3 covers 12 residues. CDR3 in amino acids: CASSFGTTGYTF. The DNA for the CDR3 is TGTGCCAGCAGCTTTGGGACTACGGGCTACACCTTC.

The chain combines TRBV29-1 with TRBJ1-4; maybe TRBD1 (6 bases). Germline V lookup: CDR1 SQVTM, CDR2 ANQGSEA. The length of the CDR3 is 13 residues. V was cut by 0 bases and J by 8 bases, with 10 bases left in between. CDR3 sequence reads: CSVEDAQGEKLFF. The CDR3 nucleotides are TGCAGCGTTGAAGATGCACAGGGAGAAAAACTGTTTTTT.

The J gene is TRBJ2-1, the V gene TRBV28, with TRBD1 matching over 11 bases. V lost 7 bases and J lost 6; bases outside the gene matches: 8. This CDR3 has 15 residues. Per germline, CDR1 MDHEN and CDR2 SYDVKM. The CDR3 region has the DNA TGTGCCAGCAACCGGCCGGGACAGGGGGTCAATGAGCAGTTCTTC. Translating it yields CASNRPGQGVNEQFF.

This clone came up once. The V call is TRBV14, the J call TRBJ1-1, with 9 bases aligning to TRBD1. Germline-derived CDR1 and CDR2 are SGHDN and FVKESK. V was clipped by 4 bases and J by 4 bases; unmatched bases: 10. This CDR3 region has 16 residues. DNA of the CDR3: TGTGCCAGCAGCCCAACGAGGGCGACAGGGGGCACTGAAGCTTTCTTT. It is translated as CASSPTRATGGTEAFF.

This rearrangement joins TRBV2 to TRBJ1-5, with D possibly being TRBD1 (5 bases). V shed 7 bases and J shed 3 bases, with 13 bases lying between them. The CDR3 is made up of 14 amino acids. Germline values: CDR1 SNHLY, CDR2 FYNNEI. Here the CDR3 reads CASTLWGPNQPQHF. The CDR3 coding sequence is TGTGCCAGCACTCTTTGGGGCCCCAATCAGCCCCAGCATTTT. Full variable domain (rest looked up from reference TRBV2 and TRBJ1-5): EPEVTQTPSHQVTQMGQEVILRCVPISNHLYFYWYRQILGQKVEFLVSFYNNEISEKSEIFDDQFSVERPDGSNFTLKIRSTKLEDSAMYFCASTLWGPNQPQHFGDGTRLSIL.

The chain carries TRBV18 and TRBJ2-3, with TRBD2 matching 12 bases. Germline V lookup: CDR1 KGHSH, CDR2 LQKENI. V dropped 3 bases and J dropped 1; count of bases not matched to a gene: 5. This CDR3 region has 17 residues. CDR3 in amino acids: CASSPRGLAGRTDTQYF. CDR3 coding DNA: TGTGCCAGCTCACCGAGGGGACTAGCGGGCCGCACAGATACGCAGTATTTT.

This chain connects TRBV11-3 to TRBJ2-2; 7 nucleotides match TRBD2. Trimming removed 1 base from V and 2 bases from J; junction bases left unmatched: 10. Germline lookup yields CDR1 SGHNT and CDR2 YENEEA. This CDR3 contains 18 residues. The CDR3 here is CASSLAAMGGSNTGELFF. CDR3 bases: TGTGCCAGCAGCTTAGCGGCTATGGGGGGGAGCAACACCGGGGAGCTGTTTTTT.

The CDR3 reads CASSGRKTGYNSPLHF. CDR3 nucleotides: TGTGCCAGCAGTGGCCGAAAGACAGGGTATAATTCACCCCTCCACTTT. The chain is built from TRBV6-4 and TRBJ1-6, with TRBD1 matching over 7 bases. CDR1 MRHNA and CDR2 SNTAGT come from the germline V gene. This CDR3 comprises 16 residues. J was trimmed by 4 bases and V by 4 bases; bases with no gene match: 7.

CDR3 amino acids: CASSEQVNTEAFF. The CDR3 bases are TGTGCCAGTAGTGAGCAGGTGAACACTGAAGCTTTCTTT. The genes are TRBV19 and TRBJ1-1; D is unresolved. The CDR3 sequence is 13 residues long. The germline V gene encodes CDR1 LNHDA and CDR2 SQIVND (reference sequence). Trimming took off 5 bases at V and 0 bases at J, with 7 bases between the two ends.

The chain recombines TRBV14 with TRBJ2-7; D unclear. The CDR3 is 11 amino acids. Germline CDR1 reads SGHDN; CDR2 reads FVKESK. Trimming took 1 base from V and 8 from J, leaving 6 bases between them. The CDR3 here is CASSQAVKQYF. The CDR3 DNA sequence: TGTGCCAGCAGCCAAGCGGTGAAGCAGTACTTC. The full variable domain, rest sourced from reference TRBV14 and TRBJ2-7, is EAGVTQFPSHSVIEKGQTVTLRCDPISGHDNLYWYRRVMGKEIKFLLHFVKESKQDESGMPNNRFLAERTGGTYSTLKVQPAELEDSGVYFCASSQAVKQYFGPGTRLTVT.

This sequence joins TRBV2 and TRBJ2-1, with 7 positions matching TRBD2. This CDR3 is built from 14 residues. Looked up from germline, CDR1 is SNHLY and CDR2 is FYNNEI. The V segment lost 7 bases and the J segment 9 bases; nucleotides outside the gene matches: 12. CDR3 amino acids: CASMAGAPTGEQFF. For the CDR3, the DNA is TGTGCCAGCATGGCGGGAGCTCCCACGGGTGAGCAGTTCTTC.

This clone was seen a handful of times. The V and J genes are TRBV2 and TRBJ1-1; D might be TRBD1 (5 bases). The CDR3 runs 13 residues. Germline CDR1 is SNHLY and CDR2 is FYNNEI. V dropped 7 bases and J dropped 1 base, with 10 bases sitting between them. The CDR3 loop is CASMTVENTEAFF. The CDR3 region has the DNA TGTGCCAGCATGACAGTGGAGAACACTGAAGCTTTCTTT.

The chain links TRBV29-1 to TRBJ2-7; D might be TRBD1 (5 bases). Germline V gives CDR1 SQVTM, CDR2 ANQGSEA. The length of the CDR3 is 14 residues. The ends were cut back, 4 bases at V and 0 bases at J, with 13 bases in the middle. The CDR3 loop reads CSVVGHTFSYEQYF. The CDR3 nucleotides are TGCAGCGTTGTAGGACACACCTTCTCCTACGAGCAGTACTTC.

The V call is TRBV5-3, the J call TRBJ1-5; 11 bases are shared with TRBD1. TRBV5-3 is an open reading frame whose function is uncertain. V lost 3 bases and J lost 3; bases outside the gene matches: 2. CDR3 length: 15 residues. The CDR3 is CARSWGQGVNQPQHF. The CDR3 coding sequence is TGTGCCAGAAGCTGGGGACAGGGGGTCAATCAGCCCCAGCATTTT.

This clone appeared once. The chain uses TRBV12-3 or TRBV12-4 and TRBJ2-7; D is undetermined. The CDR3 runs 13 residues. The V gene lost 2 bases and the J gene lost 2 bases, with 7 bases spanning the gap. CDR3 region: CASSLSPPYEQYF. The CDR3 region has the DNA TGTGCCAGCAGTTTAAGCCCACCCTACGAGCAGTACTTC.

The chain has TRBV19 and TRBJ2-1; 10 bases line up with TRBD2. With 4 bases clipped from V and 5 bases from J, the junction kept 14 bases outside the gene matches. The CDR3 is 18 amino acids. The V gene's germline CDR1 is LNHDA and CDR2 SQIVND (reference sequence). The CDR3 sequence: CASSTIDLTSGINNEQFF. The CDR3 bases are TGTGCCAGTAGTACCATAGACCTCACTAGCGGGATAAACAATGAGCAGTTCTTC.